These 19 T cell receptor beta chains originate from one sample sequenced in a study of tumor and adjacent non-tumor tissue in lung cancer (dated by TCRdb to about 2018). RNA was isolated from bulk unsorted tissue, and RNA quality was assessed with a NanoDrop ND-1000 and an Agilent 2100. Normal lung samples were distant non-tumor tissue taken more than 3 cm from the tumor edge. The library was produced with multiplex PCR. For sequencing, an Illumina HiSeq 2500 was employed. TCRbeta libraries were constructed through three rounds of nested PCR with primers (Table S4) according to protocols adapted from ARM-PCR. Through fastp at Q25 and MiXCR, TCRdb rebuilt clones from the public reads, retaining in-frame beta chains. Every distinct CDR3 protein forms one entry, paired with its most common genes and DNA. In all, the sample holds roughly 90,000 distinct CDR3 sequences, and around three quarters of those were seen once. The ten largest clones add up to 21% of the sample.

Sequencing was carried out using distant non-tumor lung tissue. Source of these receptors: a woman aged 50 to 60 with non-small cell lung cancer.

This clonotype was detected only a few times. V gene TRBV29-1 combines with J gene TRBJ2-5; the D gene is possibly TRBD1 (6 bases). Deletions cut 7 bases from V and 4 bases from J, with 16 bases between. CDR1 is SQVTM, CDR2 ANQGSEA, per germline. This CDR3 spans 13 amino acids. The CDR3 DNA reads TGCAGCGCTGGGGGCAGCGCGATAGAGACCCAGTACTTC. Amino acid sequence: CSAGGSAIETQYF.

The rearrangement joins TRBV12-3 or TRBV12-4 to TRBJ2-7, with a weak D call TRBD1 (5 bases). The V gene lost 5 bases and the J gene lost 6 bases, with 17 bases spanning the gap. CDR3 size: 14 residues. In DNA, the CDR3 is TGTGCCAGCAGTCCACAGGATAGTGGGATCGAGCAGTACTTC. Translation gives CASSPQDSGIEQYF.

The chain links TRBV14 to TRBJ2-5; possibly TRBD1 for D (6 bases). V gave up 1 base and J gave up 8 bases, with 20 bases separating them. The CDR3 length is 16 residues. CDR1 is SGHDN, CDR2 FVKESK, per germline. The CDR3 DNA reads TGTGCCAGCAGCCAAGGAAGCTGGGGGCGCTTAGATACCCAGTACTTC. Translating gives CASSQGSWGRLDTQYF.

The chain links TRBV29-1 to TRBJ2-5; D possibly corresponds to TRBD2 (5 bases). The length of the CDR3 is 14 residues. The germline CDR1 and CDR2 sequences are SQVTM and ANQGSEA. The CDR3 nucleotides are TGCAGAGTAACCACTGGTGGACTGCTAGAGACCCAGTACTTC. Amino acid sequence: CRVTTGGLLETQYF.

The rearrangement uses TRBV28 and TRBJ2-7, with D perhaps being TRBD1 or TRBD2 (6 bases each). This CDR3 region has 14 residues. Germline V lookup: CDR1 MDHEN, CDR2 SYDVKM. This CDR3 is CVGSPRRGFYEQYF. Here the CDR3 DNA reads TGTGTCGGCAGTCCACGGAGGGGGTTTTACGAGCAGTACTTC.

Of note for this clonotype: One junction end disagrees with the germline gene, perhaps due to a read error. The chain couples TRBV29-1 to TRBJ2-2; TRBD2 agrees at 7 bases. CDR1 is SQVTM, CDR2 ANQGSEA, per germline. This CDR3 contains 18 residues. CDR3 nucleotides: TGCAACGTTGAAGATGAAGGAACTGGCGGGAGTTTTCCCGGGGAGTTGTTTTTT. It yields the protein CNVEDEGTGGSFPGELFF.

As regards this clonotype: Possible read error: a much larger clone is one base away. This chain connects TRBV4-1 to TRBJ2-7; maybe TRBD1 (7 bases). Germline lookup yields CDR1 MGHRA and CDR2 YSYEKL. CDR3 length: 16 amino acids. Trimming took 1 base from V and 9 from J, leaving 22 bases between them. CDR3 in amino acids: CASSQVGRTGSYRQYF. The CDR3 DNA reads TGCGCCAGCAGCCAAGTTGGGAGGACAGGATCCTACAGGCAGTACTTC.

As concerns this clonotype: At one end, the junction sequence differs from germline, possibly due to a read error. The V and J genes are TRBV10-3 and TRBJ2-2, with D possibly TRBD2 on 6 matching bases. CDR3 size: 16 residues. Germline CDR1 and CDR2: ENHRY and SYGVKD. CDR3 in amino acids: CAIPSGLAENTGEPFF. The CDR3 region has the DNA TGTGCCATTCCTTCCGGATTAGCGGAAAACACCGGGGAGCCGTTTTTT.

The CDR3 protein is CSVEGLGGVSSYNEQFF. DNA of the CDR3: TGCAGCGTTGAAGGGTTAGGCGGGGTATCCTCGTACAATGAGCAGTTCTTC. The chain has TRBV29-1 and TRBJ2-1, with TRBD2 as a possible D gene (6 bases). In germline, CDR1 is SQVTM, CDR2 ANQGSEA. V lost 1 base and J 4 bases, leaving 20 bases between the germline ends. The CDR3 consists of 17 residues.

Remarks on this clonotype: This may be a read error, as it is one base from a much larger clone. The rearrangement uses TRBV30 and TRBJ2-1; D is undetermined. The V gene's germline CDR1 is GTSNPN and CDR2 SVGIG (reference sequence). V was cut by 5 bases and J by 2 bases, with 10 bases left in between. CDR3 length equals 13 residues. CDR3: CAWGRMAYNEQFF. The CDR3 DNA is TGTGCCTGGGGCAGGATGGCCTACAATGAGCAGTTCTTC.

On this clonotype itself: Relative to the germline gene, one junction end is altered; a read error may explain this. V usage is TRBV29-1 and J usage is TRBJ2-1, with TRBD2 matching 10 bases. In germline, CDR1 is SQVTM, CDR2 ANQGSEA. The CDR3 consists of 13 residues. The chain's CDR3 is CIAKKREGGEQFF. CDR3 DNA: TGTATCGCCAAGAAGCGGGAGGGAGGTGAACAGTTCTTC.

For this clonotype: The CDR3 carries no conserved terminal phenylalanine or tryptophan, so it likely arises from a read error. In nucleotides, the CDR3 is TGTGCCAGCCACAGGGGAAGGGGATTGTTGCACCAAGAGACCCAGTACCTC. Translation gives CASHRGRGLLHQETQYL. The rearrangement joins TRBV6-5 to TRBJ2-5; 7 nucleotides agree with TRBD1. Germline-derived CDR1 and CDR2 are MNHEY and SVGAGI. The junction had 15 bases not matched to a gene; V was cut back by 8 bases and J by 0 bases. This CDR3 spans 17 amino acids.

In the case of this clonotype: A read error may produce the germline difference seen at one junction end. The chain employs TRBV6-1 and TRBJ2-7; the match to TRBD1 covers 11 bases. This CDR3 spans 15 amino acids. In germline, CDR1 is MNHNS, CDR2 SASEGT. The CDR3 loop reads CAISERDRGIYEQYF. CDR3 in DNA: TGTGCCATCAGTGAGCGGGACAGGGGGATCTACGAGCAATACTTC.

The chain employs TRBV28 and TRBJ2-1, with D perhaps TRBD2 (5 bases). The ends were cut back, 2 bases at V and 4 bases at J, with 15 bases in the middle. The CDR3 covers 16 residues. Per the germline V gene, CDR1 is MDHEN and CDR2 is SYDVKM. The CDR3 nucleotides read TGTGCCAGCAGTTTAGGGATTAGCGACATATACAATGAGCAGTTCTTC. Translating it yields CASSLGISDIYNEQFF.

This clonotype was observed a handful of times. The chain has TRBV9 and TRBJ2-5; D could derive from TRBD1 or TRBD2 (6 bases each). The V end lost 3 bases, the J end lost 4 bases, and 10 bases lay between the germline ends. This CDR3 contains 13 residues. Germline V CDR1 and CDR2: SGDLS, YYNGEE. The CDR3 region has the DNA TGTGCCAGCAGCGAAGGGGGACTAGAGACCCAGTACTTC. Translating gives CASSEGGLETQYF.

The chain couples TRBV29-1 to TRBJ2-1; 9 bases align to TRBD1. The CDR3 sequence is 16 residues long. CDR1 SQVTM and CDR2 ANQGSEA come from the germline V gene. V gave up 6 bases and J gave up 8 bases; unmatched junction bases: 17. The CDR3 bases are TGCAGCGTCCACAGTGGCGGGACAGGGAAAGACTATGAGCAGTTCTTC. Amino acid sequence: CSVHSGGTGKDYEQFF.

As to this clonotype: Because the CDR3 is missing its conserved closing phenylalanine or tryptophan, this is likely a read error. The V call is TRBV28, the J call TRBJ2-5, with no clear D. The CDR3 has 14 residues. V was shortened by 6 bases and J by 4 bases, with 15 bases between the two germline ends. CDR1 and CDR2 (germline): MDHEN, SYDVKM. The CDR3 here is CASSCQQGLETQYL. CDR3 DNA: TGTGCCAGCAGCTGTCAGCAAGGTCTAGAGACCCAGTACTTA.

A single count supports this clonotype. A much larger clone lies one base from this, so it may be a read error. The chain couples TRBV12-3 or TRBV12-4 to TRBJ2-7; no reliable D call. The CDR3 is 11 residues long. The chain's CDR3 is CVSSECEEQYF. The CDR3 DNA is TGTGTCAGCAGTGAGTGTGAAGAGCAGTACTTC.

As concerns this clonotype: The junction shows a germline mismatch at one end, possibly a read error. V gene TRBV12-3 or TRBV12-4 combines with J gene TRBJ2-2; the D gene is possibly TRBD2 (5 bases). The CDR3 sequence is 13 residues long. The CDR3 reads CANEAWYTGELSF. In DNA, the CDR3 is TGTGCCAACGAAGCGTGGTACACCGGGGAGCTGTCTTTT.